Listed below are T cell receptor beta chains from one sample, sequenced in a study of shared clonotypes between healthy human individuals. Sequencing was performed with immunoSEQ multiplex PCR; in TCRdb, only in-frame clones are kept and a portion is missing. Found here are approximately 2.3 million clones, 90% to 95% of them singletons; the top ten hold 0.39%. Sequencing was done on a sample of naive CD4+ T cells from PBMCs. The receptors come from a man in his late teens or twenties in good health. Some clones in this sample may be carry-over from other donors' samples. CDR3s include the opening cysteine and the closing phenylalanine or tryptophan. D genes are given only for firm matches. The size entry is marked missing in some rows and otherwise reads once, few, many or a size class.

>TRBD1|NA|TRBJ1-2|TRBV6-5
CASRDLGQSLGYTF
TGTGCCAGCAGAGACCTGGGACAGAGCCTCGGCTACACCTTC
>NA|NA|TRBJ2-7|TRBV5-1
CASSWDGSSYEQYF
TGCGCCAGCAGCTGGGACGGGAGCTCCTACGAGCAGTACTTC
>TRBD2|NA|TRBJ2-5|TRBV29-1
CSVSSGSTQETQYF
TGCAGCGTCAGTAGCGGGAGCACTCAAGAGACCCAGTACTTC
>NA|NA|TRBJ2-7|TRBV7-9
CASSLVGRTEQYF
TGTGCCAGCAGCTTAGTTGGCAGGACCGAGCAGTACTTC
>NA|NA|TRBJ1-5|TRBV19
CAVFWGDNQPQHF
TGTGCCGTTTTTTGGGGGGACAATCAGCCCCAGCATTTT
>TRBD2|NA|TRBJ2-3|TRBV6-5
CASSLGPSGSTDTQYF
TGTGCCAGCAGTTTAGGCCCTAGCGGGTCCACAGATACGCAGTATTTT
>TRBD1|NA|TRBJ1-5|TRBV28
CASSSPGTGTDQPQHF
TGTGCCAGCAGTTCCCCCGGGACAGGGACGGATCAGCCCCAGCATTTT
>TRBD2|few|TRBJ2-2|TRBV30
CAWVAGAAGELFF
TGTGCCTGGGTAGCGGGAGCTGCCGGGGAGCTGTTTTTT
>NA|NA|TRBJ2-3|TRBV10-3
CAISNSDRSTDTQYF
TGTGCCATCAGTAACTCTGACCGTAGCACAGATACGCAGTATTTT
>NA|NA|TRBJ2-3|TRBV27
CASSPTTDTQYF
TGTGCCAGCAGTCCCACCACAGATACGCAGTATTTT
>TRBD1|NA|TRBJ2-5|TRBV18
CASSPGTGALWETQYF
TGTGCCAGCTCACCAGGGACAGGGGCCCTGTGGGAGACCCAGTACTTC
>NA|NA|TRBJ2-7|TRBV5-1
CASSLGGGTGSSYEQYF
TGCGCCAGCAGCTTGGGTGGGGGCACCGGGAGCTCCTACGAGCAGTACTTC
>TRBD1|few|TRBJ2-7|TRBV10-3
CAIGKDGTATYEQYF
TGTGCCATCGGGAAGGATGGGACAGCTACCTACGAGCAGTACTTC
>NA|few|TRBJ1-1|TRBV4-2
CASSQEVSNTEAFF
TGTGCCAGCAGCCAAGAAGTCTCCAACACTGAAGCTTTCTTT
>NA|NA|TRBJ2-7|TRBV7-9
CASSLSGTQDEQYF
TGTGCCAGCAGCTTATCGGGGACTCAAGACGAGCAGTACTTC